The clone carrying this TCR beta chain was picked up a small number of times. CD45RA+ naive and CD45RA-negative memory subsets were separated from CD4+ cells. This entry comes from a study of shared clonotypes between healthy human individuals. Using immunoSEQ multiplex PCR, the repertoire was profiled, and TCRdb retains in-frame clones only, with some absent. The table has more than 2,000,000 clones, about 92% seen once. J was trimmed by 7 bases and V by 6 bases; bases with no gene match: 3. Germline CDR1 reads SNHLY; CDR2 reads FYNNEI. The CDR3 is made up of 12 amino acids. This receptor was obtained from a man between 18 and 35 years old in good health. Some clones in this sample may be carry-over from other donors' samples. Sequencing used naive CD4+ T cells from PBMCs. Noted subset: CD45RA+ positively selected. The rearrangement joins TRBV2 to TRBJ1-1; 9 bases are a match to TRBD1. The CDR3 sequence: CASRGTGFEAFF. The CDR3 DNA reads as TGTGCCAGCAGGGGGACAGGGTTTGAAGCTTTCTTT.